This paragraph reports one T cell receptor beta chain. What it binds is not known. Germline V gene data show CDR1 as MDHEN and CDR2 as SYDVKM. Trimming took 6 bases from V and 6 from J; bases not matched to a gene: 10. The CDR3 runs 14 residues. The data originate from a study of OX40 agonist ivuxolimab in advanced cancers. As for the study in general: Prior anti-PD-1, anti-PD-L1 or anti-CTLA-4 therapy did not bar entry, and approximately 40% had some.

Points from the study as a whole: At 0.1 to 3.0 mg/kg, CD4+ and CD8+ blood T cells expanded clonally by week 6.

Measured with immunoSEQ multiplex PCR; TCRdb has only the in-frame clones, and not every one. This table has 30,000 to 35,000 clones, roughly nine tenths appearing once. This clonotype was sampled from an adult with an advanced solid tumor such as melanoma, head and neck, liver or kidney cancer. The J gene is TRBJ1-1, the V gene TRBV28; 7 nucleotides agree with TRBD1. The source material was CD4+ or CD8+ T cells sorted from blood, sampled in a trial of the OX40 agonist ivuxolimab. The CDR3 region is CASRGTGVGAEAFF. In DNA form, the CDR3 reads TGTGCCAGCAGGGGCACAGGGGTTGGGGCTGAAGCTTTCTTT. The full variable domain, in which reference TRBV28 and TRBJ1-1 provide the parts outside the CDR3, is DVKVTQSSRYLVKRTGEKVFLECVQDMDHENMFWYRQDPGLGLRLIYFSYDVKMKEKGDIPEGYSVSREKKERFSLILESASTNQTSMYLCASRGTGVGAEAFFGQGTRLTVV.